This T cell receptor beta chain was identified in a study of a mutant IDH1 vaccine in newly diagnosed glioma. Study overall: A 62.5% male, around 40% female split and a mean age of around 37 years characterized treated patients.

Specified time point: week 11, during vaccination. The investigators gave 300 ug of mutant IDH1 20-mer peptide in each vaccine dose, together with topical imiquimod. From germline, CDR1 is LNHDA and CDR2 SQIVND (reference sequence). The V end was cut by 3 bases, the J end by 5 bases, with 10 bases between. CDR3 length equals 13 residues. Assay used: immunoSEQ multiplex PCR; TCRdb lists only in-frame clones, some missing. The sample yields fewer than 70,000 clones, 84% seen once. Points on this clone: The antigen remains unidentified.

Here the sequenced sample was PBMCs, taken from a glioma patient whose treatment included an IDH1 peptide vaccine. The chain recombines TRBV19 with TRBJ1-2; D is ambiguous. This clonotype originated in a man aged 30-40 years with glioma. CDR3 protein: CASSMIGDYGYTF. CDR3 bases: TGTGCCAGTAGTATGATAGGAGATTATGGCTACACCTTC.